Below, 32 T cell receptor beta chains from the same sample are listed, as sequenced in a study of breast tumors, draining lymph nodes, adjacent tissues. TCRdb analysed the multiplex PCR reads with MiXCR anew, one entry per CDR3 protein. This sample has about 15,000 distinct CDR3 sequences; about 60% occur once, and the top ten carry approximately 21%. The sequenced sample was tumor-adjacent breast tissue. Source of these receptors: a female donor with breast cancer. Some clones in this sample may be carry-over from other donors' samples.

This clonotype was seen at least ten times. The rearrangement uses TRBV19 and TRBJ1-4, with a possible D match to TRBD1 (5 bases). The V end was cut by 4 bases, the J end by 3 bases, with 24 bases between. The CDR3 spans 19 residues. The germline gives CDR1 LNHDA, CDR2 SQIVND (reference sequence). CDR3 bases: TGTGCCAGTAGTAAAATGGGAGGGACCTACCCCGGACCTAATGAAAAACTGTTTTTT. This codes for CASSKMGGTYPGPNEKLFF.

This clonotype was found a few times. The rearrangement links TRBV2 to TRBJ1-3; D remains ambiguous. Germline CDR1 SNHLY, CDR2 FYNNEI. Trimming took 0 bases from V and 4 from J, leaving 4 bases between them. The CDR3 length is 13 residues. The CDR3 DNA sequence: TGTGCCAGCAGTGAAGCGCAGGGAAACACCATATATTTT. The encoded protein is CASSEAQGNTIYF.

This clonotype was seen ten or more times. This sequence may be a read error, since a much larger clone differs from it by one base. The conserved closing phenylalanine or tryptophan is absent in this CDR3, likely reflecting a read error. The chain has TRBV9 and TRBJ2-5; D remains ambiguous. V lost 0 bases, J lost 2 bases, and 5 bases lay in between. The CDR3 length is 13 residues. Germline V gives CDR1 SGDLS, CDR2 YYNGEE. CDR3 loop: CASSVGRQETQYS. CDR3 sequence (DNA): TGTGCCAGCAGCGTAGGCCGACAAGAGACCCAGTACTCC.

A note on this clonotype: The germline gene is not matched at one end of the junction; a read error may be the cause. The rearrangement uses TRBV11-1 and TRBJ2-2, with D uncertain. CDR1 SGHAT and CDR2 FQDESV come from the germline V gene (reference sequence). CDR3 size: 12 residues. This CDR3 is CASSLVAGELFF. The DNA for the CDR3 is TGCGCCAGCAGCTTGGTGGCCGGGGAGCTGTTTTTT. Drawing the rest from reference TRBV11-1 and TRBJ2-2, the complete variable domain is EAEVAQSPRYKITEKSQAVAFWCDPISGHATLYWYRQILGQGPELLVQFQDESVVDDSQLPKDRFSAERLKGVDSTLKIQPAELGDSAMYLCASSLVAGELFFGEGSRLTVL.

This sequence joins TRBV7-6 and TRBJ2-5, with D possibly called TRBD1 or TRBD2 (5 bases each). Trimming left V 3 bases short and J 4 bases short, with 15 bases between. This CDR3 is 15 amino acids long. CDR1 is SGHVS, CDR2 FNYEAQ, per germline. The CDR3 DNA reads TGTGCCAGCAGCTTCGGGACGGCAGGAGGAGAGACCCAGTACTTC. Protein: CASSFGTAGGETQYF.

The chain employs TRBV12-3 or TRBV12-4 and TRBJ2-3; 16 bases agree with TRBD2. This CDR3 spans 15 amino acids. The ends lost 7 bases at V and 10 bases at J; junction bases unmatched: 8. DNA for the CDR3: TGTGCCAGCACCGGGACTAGCGGGAGGGCAGCAGCGCAGTATTTT. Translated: CASTGTSGRAAAQYF.

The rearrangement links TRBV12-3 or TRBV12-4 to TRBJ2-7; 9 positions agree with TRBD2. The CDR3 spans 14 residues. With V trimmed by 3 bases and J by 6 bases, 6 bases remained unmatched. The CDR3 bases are TGTGCCAGCAGTTTTTGGCTAGCGGGAAGCGAGCAGTACTTC. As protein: CASSFWLAGSEQYF.

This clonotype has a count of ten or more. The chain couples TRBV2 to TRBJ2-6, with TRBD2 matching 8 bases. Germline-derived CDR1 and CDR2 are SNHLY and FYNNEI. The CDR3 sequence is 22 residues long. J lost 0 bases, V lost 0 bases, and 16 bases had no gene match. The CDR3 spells CASSEAGSPGGAFSSGANVLTF. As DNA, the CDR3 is TGTGCCAGCAGTGAAGCCGGTTCCCCGGGAGGGGCATTCAGCTCTGGGGCCAACGTCCTGACTTTC. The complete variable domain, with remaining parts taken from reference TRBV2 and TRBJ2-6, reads EPEVTQTPSHQVTQMGQEVILRCVPISNHLYFYWYRQILGQKVEFLVSFYNNEISEKSEIFDDQFSVERPDGSNFTLKIRSTKLEDSAMYFCASSEAGSPGGAFSSGANVLTFGAGSRLTVL.

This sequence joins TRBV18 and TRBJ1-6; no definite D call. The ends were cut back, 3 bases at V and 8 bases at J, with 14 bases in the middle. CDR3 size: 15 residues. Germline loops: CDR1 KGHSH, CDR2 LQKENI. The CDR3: CASSPSGGQDSPLHF. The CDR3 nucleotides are TGTGCCAGCTCACCCTCGGGAGGGCAGGATTCACCCCTCCACTTT.

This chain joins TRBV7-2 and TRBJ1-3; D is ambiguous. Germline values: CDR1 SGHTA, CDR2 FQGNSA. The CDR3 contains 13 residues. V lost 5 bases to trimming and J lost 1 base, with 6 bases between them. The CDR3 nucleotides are TGTGCCAGCAGCCGGGAATCTGGAAACACCATATATTTT. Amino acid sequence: CASSRESGNTIYF.

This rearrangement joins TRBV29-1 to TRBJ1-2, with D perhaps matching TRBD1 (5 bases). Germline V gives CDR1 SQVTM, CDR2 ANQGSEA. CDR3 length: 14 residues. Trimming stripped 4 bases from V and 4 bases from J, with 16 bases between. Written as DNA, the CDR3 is TGCAGCGTTGGGGGATCACAGGCACCCTATGGCTACACCTTC. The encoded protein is CSVGGSQAPYGYTF.

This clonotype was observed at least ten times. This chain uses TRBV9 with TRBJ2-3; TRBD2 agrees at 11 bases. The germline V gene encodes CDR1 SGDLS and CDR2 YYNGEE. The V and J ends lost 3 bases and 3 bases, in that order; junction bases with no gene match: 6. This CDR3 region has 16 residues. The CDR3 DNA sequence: TGTGCCAGCAGCGCCTCTAGCGGGGGGATTACAGATACGCAGTATTTT. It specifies CASSASSGGITDTQYF.

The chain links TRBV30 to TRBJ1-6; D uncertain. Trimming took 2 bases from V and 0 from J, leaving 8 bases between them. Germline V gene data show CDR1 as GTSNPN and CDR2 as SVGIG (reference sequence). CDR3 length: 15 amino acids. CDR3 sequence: CAWSNPSSYNSPLHF. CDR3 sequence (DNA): TGTGCCTGGAGTAACCCGAGCTCCTATAATTCACCCCTCCACTTT.

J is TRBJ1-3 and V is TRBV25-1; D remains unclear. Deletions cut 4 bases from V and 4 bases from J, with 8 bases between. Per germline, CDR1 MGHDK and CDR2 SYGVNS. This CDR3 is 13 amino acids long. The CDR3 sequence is CASSAGSGNTIYF. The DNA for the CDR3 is TGTGCCAGCAGTGCCGGGAGCGGAAACACCATATATTTT.

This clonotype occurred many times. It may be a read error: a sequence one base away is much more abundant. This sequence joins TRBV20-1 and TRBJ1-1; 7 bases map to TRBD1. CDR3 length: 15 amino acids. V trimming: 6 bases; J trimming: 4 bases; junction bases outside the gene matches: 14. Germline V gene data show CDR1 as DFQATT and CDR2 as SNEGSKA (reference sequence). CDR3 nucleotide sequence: TGCAGTGCCTACCGACAGGGTACGGTTAGCACTGAAGCTTTCTTT. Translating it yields CSAYRQGTVSTEAFF.

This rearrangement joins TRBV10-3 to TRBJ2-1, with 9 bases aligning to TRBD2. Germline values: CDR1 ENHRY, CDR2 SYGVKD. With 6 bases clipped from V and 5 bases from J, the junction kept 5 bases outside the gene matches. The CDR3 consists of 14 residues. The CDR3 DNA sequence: TGTGCCATCAGGCCGGGACTAGCCCACAATGAGCAGTTCTTC. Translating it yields CAIRPGLAHNEQFF.

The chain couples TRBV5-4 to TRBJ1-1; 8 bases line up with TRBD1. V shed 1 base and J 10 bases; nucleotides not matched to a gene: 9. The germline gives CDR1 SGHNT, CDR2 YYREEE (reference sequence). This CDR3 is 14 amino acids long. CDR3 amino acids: CASSLQRTGNVAFF. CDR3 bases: TGTGCCAGCAGCTTGCAAAGGACAGGGAATGTAGCTTTCTTT.

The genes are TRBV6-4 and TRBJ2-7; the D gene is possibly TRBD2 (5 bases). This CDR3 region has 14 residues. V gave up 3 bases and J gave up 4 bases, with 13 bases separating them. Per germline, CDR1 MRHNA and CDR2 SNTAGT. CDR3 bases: TGTGCCAGCAGTGAAGCGCTTCGGGGATACGAGCAGTACTTC. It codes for CASSEALRGYEQYF.

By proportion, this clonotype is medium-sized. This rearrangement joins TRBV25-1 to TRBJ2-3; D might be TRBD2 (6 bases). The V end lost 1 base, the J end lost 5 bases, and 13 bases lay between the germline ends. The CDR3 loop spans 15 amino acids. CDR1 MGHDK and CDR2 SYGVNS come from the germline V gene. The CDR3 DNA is TGTGCCAGCAGTGAATTAATAGGCGGGGTAGATACGCAGTATTTT. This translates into CASSELIGGVDTQYF.

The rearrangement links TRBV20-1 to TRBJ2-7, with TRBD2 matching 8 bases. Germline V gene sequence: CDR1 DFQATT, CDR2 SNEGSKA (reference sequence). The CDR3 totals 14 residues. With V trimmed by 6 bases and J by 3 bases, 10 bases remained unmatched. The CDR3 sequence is CSANWGGGYYEQYF. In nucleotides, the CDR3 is TGCAGTGCCAATTGGGGCGGGGGGTACTACGAGCAGTACTTC.

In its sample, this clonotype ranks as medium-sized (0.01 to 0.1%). The CDR3: CASKLDVRSYEQYV. The CDR3 region has the DNA TGTGCCAGCAAATTGGACGTCCGCTCCTACGAGCAGTACGTC. The chain combines TRBV6-1 with TRBJ2-7; the D is unclear. V was trimmed by 7 bases and J by 0 bases, leaving 13 bases between them. The CDR3 sequence is 14 residues long. CDR1 and CDR2 from the germline V gene are MNHNS and SASEGT.

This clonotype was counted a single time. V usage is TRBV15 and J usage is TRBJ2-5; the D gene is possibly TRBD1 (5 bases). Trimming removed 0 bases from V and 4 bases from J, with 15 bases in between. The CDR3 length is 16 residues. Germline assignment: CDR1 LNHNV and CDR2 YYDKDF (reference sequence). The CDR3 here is CATSRDLQERGETQYF. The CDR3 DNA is TGTGCCACCAGCAGAGATCTACAGGAAAGGGGAGAGACCCAGTACTTC. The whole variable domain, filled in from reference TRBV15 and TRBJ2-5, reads DAMVIQNPRYQVTQFGKPVTLSCSQTLNHNVMYWYQQKSSQAPKLLFHYYDKDFNNEADTPDNFQSRRPNTSFCFLDIRSPGLGDTAMYLCATSRDLQERGETQYFGPGTRLLVL.

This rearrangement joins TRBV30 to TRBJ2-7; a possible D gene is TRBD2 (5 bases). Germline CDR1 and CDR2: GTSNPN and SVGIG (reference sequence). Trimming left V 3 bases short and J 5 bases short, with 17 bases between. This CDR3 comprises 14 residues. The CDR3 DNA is TGTGCCTGGAGACGAGACGGAGGCAGACACGAGCAGTACTTC. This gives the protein CAWRRDGGRHEQYF.

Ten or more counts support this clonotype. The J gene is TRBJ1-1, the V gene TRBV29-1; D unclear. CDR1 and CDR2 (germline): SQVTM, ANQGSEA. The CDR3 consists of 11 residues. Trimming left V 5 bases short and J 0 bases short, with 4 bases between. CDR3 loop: CSVLLNTEAFF. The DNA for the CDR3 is TGCAGCGTTCTCTTGAACACTGAAGCTTTCTTT.

The CDR3 nucleotides read TGCGCCAGCAGCAGGGACAATTCACCCCTCCACTTT. Amino acid sequence: CASSRDNSPLHF. The chain is built from TRBV5-1 and TRBJ1-6, with a tentative D call TRBD1 (5 bases). V was shortened by 4 bases and J by 7 bases, with 6 bases between the two germline ends. Germline CDR1 is SGHRS and CDR2 is YFSETQ. There are 12 residues in the CDR3.

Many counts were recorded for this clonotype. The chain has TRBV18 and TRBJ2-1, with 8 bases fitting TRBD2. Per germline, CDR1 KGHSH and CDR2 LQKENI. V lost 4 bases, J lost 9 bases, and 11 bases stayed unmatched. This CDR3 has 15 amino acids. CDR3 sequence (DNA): TGTGCCAGCTCACTATCCGCGGGGGGCCGCGTTGAGCAGTTCTTC. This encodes CASSLSAGGRVEQFF. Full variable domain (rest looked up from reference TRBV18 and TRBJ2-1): NAGVMQNPRHLVRRRGQEARLRCSPMKGHSHVYWYRQLPEEGLKFMVYLQKENIIDESGMPKERFSAEFPKEGPSILRIQQVVRGDSAAYFCASSLSAGGRVEQFFGPGTRLTVL.

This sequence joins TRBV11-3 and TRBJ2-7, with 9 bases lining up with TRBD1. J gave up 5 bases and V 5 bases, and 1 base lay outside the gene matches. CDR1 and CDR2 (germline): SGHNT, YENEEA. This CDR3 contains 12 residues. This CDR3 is CASSRTGDEQYF. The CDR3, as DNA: TGTGCCAGCAGCCGGACAGGGGACGAGCAGTACTTC. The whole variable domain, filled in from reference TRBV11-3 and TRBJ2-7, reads EAGVVQSPRYKIIEKKQPVAFWCNPISGHNTLYWYLQNLGQGPELLIRYENEEAVDDSQLPKDRFSAERLKGVDSTLKIQPAELGDSAVYLCASSRTGDEQYFGPGTRLTVT.

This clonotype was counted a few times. CDR3 sequence reads: CSVDVTSGREQYF. The CDR3, as DNA: TGCAGCGTTGATGTCACCTCAGGGAGAGAGCAGTACTTC. This chain connects TRBV29-1 to TRBJ2-7; possibly TRBD1 or TRBD2 for D (5 bases each). V lost 3 bases and J 7 bases, leaving 16 bases between the germline ends. CDR3 length: 13 residues. Per germline, CDR1 SQVTM and CDR2 ANQGSEA.

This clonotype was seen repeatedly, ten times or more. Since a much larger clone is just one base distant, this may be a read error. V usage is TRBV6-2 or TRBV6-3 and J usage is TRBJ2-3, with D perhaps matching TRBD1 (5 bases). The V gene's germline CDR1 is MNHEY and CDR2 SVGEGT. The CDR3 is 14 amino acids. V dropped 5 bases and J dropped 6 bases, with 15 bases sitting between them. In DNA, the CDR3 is TGTGCCAGCAGTCATGTGGGGCGTCGGGATACGCAGTATTTT. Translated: CASSHVGRRDTQYF.

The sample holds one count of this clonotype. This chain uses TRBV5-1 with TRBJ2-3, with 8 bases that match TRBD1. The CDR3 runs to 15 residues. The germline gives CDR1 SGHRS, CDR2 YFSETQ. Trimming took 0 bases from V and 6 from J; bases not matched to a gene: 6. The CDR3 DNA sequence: TGCGCCAGCAGCTTGGTGACAGGGGTGGGCGATACGCAGTATTTT. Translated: CASSLVTGVGDTQYF. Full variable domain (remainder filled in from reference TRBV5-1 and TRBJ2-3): KAGVTQTPRYLIKTRGQQVTLSCSPISGHRSVSWYQQTPGQGLQFLFEYFSETQRNKGNFPGRFSGRQFSNSRSEMNVSTLELGDSALYLCASSLVTGVGDTQYFGPGTRLTVL.

The CDR3 protein is CASSRTGGALWEQYF. CDR3 bases: TGTGCCAGCAGCCGAACAGGGGGCGCTTTGTGGGAGCAGTACTTC. The chain combines TRBV14 with TRBJ2-7; 9 positions match TRBD1. CDR3 length: 15 residues. The V gene's germline CDR1 is SGHDN and CDR2 FVKESK. The ends lost 4 bases at V and 7 bases at J; junction bases unmatched: 11.

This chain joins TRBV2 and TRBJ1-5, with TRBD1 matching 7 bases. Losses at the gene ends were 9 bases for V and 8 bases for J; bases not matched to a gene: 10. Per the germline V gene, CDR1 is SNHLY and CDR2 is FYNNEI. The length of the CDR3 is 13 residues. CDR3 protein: CASQTGRLKPQHF. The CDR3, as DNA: TGTGCCAGTCAGACAGGGCGGTTGAAGCCCCAGCATTTT.